The 26 T cell receptor beta chains below come from one sample, sequenced in a study of T cells in Graves' hyperthyroidism and ophthalmopathy. There were TCR beta CDR3 regions amplified from RNA transcripts. During a first-round RT-PCR of the TCR CDR3, the HTBI primer set was used. TCRdb analysed the multiplex PCR reads with MiXCR anew, one entry per CDR3 protein. The profile shows approximately 590,000 distinct CDR3 sequences, approximately 14% of them singletons. Source material: blood. These receptor sequences come from a woman in her 30s with Graves' hyperthyroidism.

This clonotype was recorded at least ten times. J is TRBJ2-5 and V is TRBV7-2; the match to TRBD2 covers 10 bases. Germline-derived CDR1 and CDR2 are SGHTA and FQGNSA. CDR3 length: 18 amino acids. J gave up 5 bases and V 5 bases, and 17 bases lay outside the gene matches. The CDR3 is CASSPPGGASGSSETQYF. The CDR3 DNA follows: TGTGCCAGCAGCCCCCCGGGTGGCGCTAGCGGGAGTTCGGAGACCCAGTACTTC.

This clonotype was seen ten or more times. The chain employs TRBV2 and TRBJ2-7; D gene uncertain. Trimming removed 5 bases from V and 5 bases from J, with 7 bases in between. This CDR3 contains 11 residues. Germline lookup yields CDR1 SNHLY and CDR2 FYNNEI. This chain's CDR3 is CASSIHNEQYF. CDR3 in DNA: TGTGCCAGCAGTATCCACAACGAGCAGTACTTC.

This chain links TRBV6-2 or TRBV6-3 with TRBJ2-3; D is possibly TRBD2 (5 bases). V dropped 1 base and J dropped 6 bases, with 11 bases sitting between them. The CDR3 covers 14 residues. Per the germline V gene, CDR1 is MNHEY and CDR2 is SVGEGT. CDR3 nucleotides: TGTGCCAGCAGTTACTTCGGACTGCCTGATACGCAGTATTTT. This encodes CASSYFGLPDTQYF.

In its sample, this clonotype was seen a few times. The J gene is TRBJ2-2, the V gene TRBV10-2, with D unclear. The length of the CDR3 is 17 residues. Between the trimmed V and J ends, which lost 2 bases and 5 bases, there was a span of 18 bases. Germline V lookup: CDR1 WSHSY, CDR2 SAAADI. As DNA, the CDR3 is TGCGCCAGCAGTGAGCGAACGGTTATATTAGGAACCGGGGAGCTGTTTTTT. Amino acids: CASSERTVILGTGELFF.

Many counts were recorded for this clonotype. The gene calls are TRBV10-3 and TRBJ2-1; 10 nucleotides line up with TRBD2. Losses at the gene ends were 7 bases for V and 7 bases for J; bases not matched to a gene: 10. The germline V gene encodes CDR1 ENHRY and CDR2 SYGVKD. This CDR3 spans 15 amino acids. The DNA for the CDR3 is TGTGCCATCAAAACCGGGACTAGCGAGAGGAATGAGCAGTTCTTC. Translation: CAIKTGTSERNEQFF.

Worth noting for this clonotype: A read error may be the cause here, since a much bigger clone is one base away. The conserved closing phenylalanine or tryptophan is absent in this CDR3, likely reflecting a read error. The rearrangement joins TRBV3-1 to TRBJ2-3; 8 bases align to TRBD2. This CDR3 comprises 16 residues. CDR1 is LGHDT, CDR2 YNNKEL, per germline (reference sequence). Unmatched junction bases numbered 9, after V lost 5 bases and J lost 2 bases. The CDR3 reads CASSFRVAGYTDTQYS. The CDR3 coding sequence is TGTGCCAGCAGCTTCCGAGTAGCGGGATACACAGATACGCAGTATTCT.

This clonotype was counted between two and nine times. This chain uses TRBV7-2 with TRBJ1-3, with TRBD1 matching 9 bases. CDR1 is SGHTA and CDR2 is FQGNSA in the germline V gene. This CDR3 has 16 residues. Trimming at V came to 5 bases and at J to 4 bases, leaving 9 bases not matched to a gene. This CDR3 is CASSEIGGQGGNTIYF. The CDR3 nucleotides are TGTGCCAGCAGCGAAATAGGGGGACAGGGAGGAAACACCATATATTTT. The variable domain in full, completed from reference TRBV7-2 and TRBJ1-3, reads GAGVSQSPSNKVTEKGKDVELRCDPISGHTALYWYRQSLGQGLEFLIYFQGNSAPDKSGLPSDRFSAERTGGSVSTLTIQRTQQEDSAVYLCASSEIGGQGGNTIYFGEGSWLTVV.

This clonotype has at least ten counts. The chain combines TRBV30 with TRBJ2-7; no clear D gene. Trimming stripped 2 bases from V and 0 bases from J, with 2 bases between. The CDR3 contains 11 residues. CDR1 and CDR2 (germline): GTSNPN, SVGIG (reference sequence). The CDR3 here is CAWSLSYEQYF. DNA of the CDR3: TGTGCCTGGAGTCTCTCCTACGAGCAGTACTTC.

Many counts were recorded for this clonotype. The CDR3 DNA is TGTGCCAGCAGCTTGGCCATGGGGACAGGTGAAAATCAGCCCCAGCATTTT. It specifies CASSLAMGTGENQPQHF. The chain couples TRBV5-5 to TRBJ1-5, with 8 bases aligning to TRBD1. The CDR3 loop spans 17 amino acids. Per the germline V gene, CDR1 is SGHKS and CDR2 is YYEKEE (reference sequence). Trimming took 0 bases from V and 4 from J; bases not matched to a gene: 9.

V gene TRBV6-2 or TRBV6-3 combines with J gene TRBJ2-1; D gene uncertain. Germline V gene lookup returns CDR1 MNHEY and CDR2 SVGEGT. Trimming left V 1 base short and J 3 bases short, with 7 bases between. The CDR3 sequence is 14 residues long. The DNA of the CDR3 is TGTGCCAGCAGTTACTGGGAAAACTACAATGAGCAGTTCTTC. This translates into CASSYWENYNEQFF.

In this sample, this clonotype turned up many times. The chain combines TRBV7-2 with TRBJ2-1, with D possibly being TRBD2 (6 bases). Germline CDR1 is SGHTA and CDR2 is FQGNSA. The CDR3 covers 14 residues. Trimming took 7 bases from V and 6 from J, leaving 16 bases between them. As DNA, the CDR3 is TGTGCCAGCATATTAACGGGGGAGGTCAATGAGCAGTTCTTC. It codes for CASILTGEVNEQFF.

This clonotype was seen a handful of times. The CDR3: CSAQTSGRVWDTQYF. Written as DNA, the CDR3 is TGCAGTGCCCAGACTAGCGGGAGGGTGTGGGATACGCAGTATTTT. This chain links TRBV20-1 with TRBJ2-3; the match to TRBD2 covers 14 bases. After removal of 6 bases from V and 6 bases from J, the junction contained 8 bases not matched to a gene. Germline loops: CDR1 DFQATT, CDR2 SNEGSKA (reference sequence). The CDR3 covers 15 residues.

This clonotype has a count of ten or more. This rearrangement joins TRBV20-1 to TRBJ2-7, with 9 bases matching TRBD1. Per germline, CDR1 DFQATT and CDR2 SNEGSKA (reference sequence). After removal of 6 bases from V and 2 bases from J, the junction contained 14 bases not matched to a gene. CDR3 size: 16 residues. CDR3 amino acids: CSAFSRRDRATYEQYF. CDR3 sequence (DNA): TGCAGTGCGTTCTCGCGGCGGGACAGGGCGACCTACGAGCAGTACTTC.

This clonotype was seen more than once but under ten times. The rearrangement links TRBV6-1 to TRBJ2-1; D is unclear. Germline loops: CDR1 MNHNS, CDR2 SASEGT. This CDR3 contains 16 residues. Trimming removed 5 bases at V and 2 bases at J, with 16 bases between. The CDR3 loop reads CASSIGTAFPYNEQFF. In DNA form, the CDR3 reads TGTGCCAGCAGTATAGGAACAGCCTTTCCCTACAATGAGCAGTTCTTC.

This clonotype came up a few times. The V call is TRBV4-1, the J call TRBJ2-4, with TRBD2 identical over 9 bases. The CDR3 totals 19 residues. The V gene's germline CDR1 is MGHRA and CDR2 YSYEKL. Trimming removed 4 bases from V and 3 bases from J; junction bases left unmatched: 16. Written as DNA, the CDR3 is TGCGCCAGCAGCCCTCAAGGGGTGGCGGGAGGGCTTGGCAAAAACATTCAGTACTTC. Protein sequence: CASSPQGVAGGLGKNIQYF.

This clonotype showed up just a few times. The chain employs TRBV12-3 or TRBV12-4 and TRBJ2-7, with D possibly TRBD1 on 6 matching bases. The CDR3 runs to 12 residues. Deletions cut 8 bases from V and 6 bases from J, with 14 bases between. DNA for the CDR3: TGTGCCAGCGTTCGGGGCAGGGGCGAGCAGTACTTC. It yields the protein CASVRGRGEQYF.

This clonotype was recorded at least ten times. This sequence joins TRBV6-1 and TRBJ2-6, with D uncertain. Germline V CDR1 and CDR2: MNHNS, SASEGT. The V gene lost 3 bases and the J gene lost 0 bases, with 3 bases spanning the gap. The CDR3 is 14 residues long. CDR3 protein: CASSDYSGANVLTF. Here the CDR3 DNA reads TGTGCCAGCAGTGATTACTCTGGGGCCAACGTCCTGACTTTC.

This clonotype was detected a few times. The V call is TRBV6-1, the J call TRBJ1-3; a possible D gene is TRBD1 (6 bases). The V gene's germline CDR1 is MNHNS and CDR2 SASEGT. This CDR3 has 14 amino acids. V gave up 9 bases and J gave up 4 bases, with 16 bases separating them. The CDR3 reads CASGQRTGGNTIYF. The CDR3 DNA follows: TGTGCCAGTGGACAGCGAACGGGGGGAAACACCATATATTTT.

At least ten counts were recorded for this clonotype. The chain couples TRBV4-1 to TRBJ2-3; a weak D match, TRBD1 (6 bases). The CDR3 runs 15 residues. The V gene lost 2 bases and the J gene lost 0 bases, with 9 bases spanning the gap. CDR1 is MGHRA and CDR2 is YSYEKL in the germline V gene. The CDR3 DNA follows: TGCGCCAGCAGCCAAAGTAGGGGGAGCACAGATACGCAGTATTTT. Protein: CASSQSRGSTDTQYF.

This clonotype was detected ten times or more. This chain connects TRBV6-2 or TRBV6-3 to TRBJ1-2, with D unclear. The germline CDR1 and CDR2 sequences are MNHEY and SVGEGT. The V end lost 0 bases, the J end lost 4 bases, and 6 bases lay between the germline ends. The CDR3 is 13 residues long. The CDR3 reads CASSYSRGYGYTF. The DNA of the CDR3 is TGTGCCAGCAGTTACTCCAGAGGCTATGGCTACACCTTC.

The table lists this clonotype with many counts. The V gene is TRBV6-1, the J gene TRBJ2-7, with 8 bases that match TRBD2. The CDR3 extends over 16 amino acids. Trimming cost V 6 bases and J 3 bases; bases outside gene matches: 13. Germline CDR1 reads MNHNS; CDR2 reads SASEGT. CDR3 coding DNA: TGTGCCAGCAGCTCCCTTTCTAGCGGGCGACTCTACGAGCAGTACTTC. This encodes CASSSLSSGRLYEQYF.

A note on this clonotype: One end of the junction varies from germline; a read error may be responsible. The chain employs TRBV12-5 and TRBJ2-7; 10 positions match TRBD1. The CDR3 spans 15 residues. Germline CDR1 LGHNT, CDR2 FRNRAP. CDR3 coding DNA: TGTGCTGGTGGTTTGTCACGGACAGGGGGGTACGAGCAGTACTTC. As protein: CAGGLSRTGGYEQYF.

The genes are TRBV27 and TRBJ2-2, with D perhaps matching TRBD2 (6 bases). Trimming shortened V by 6 bases and J by 6 bases, and 8 bases separated the two germline ends. Germline loops: CDR1 MNHEY, CDR2 SMNVEV (reference sequence). The CDR3 totals 12 residues. CDR3 in amino acids: CASRGGAGELFF. The CDR3 DNA reads as TGTGCCAGCAGGGGCGGGGCCGGGGAGCTGTTTTTT.

Remarks on this clonotype: The junction shows a germline mismatch at one end, possibly a read error. This chain uses TRBV7-2 with TRBJ1-3; D unresolved. The CDR3 runs to 15 residues. CDR1 and CDR2 (germline): SGHTA, FQGNSA. CDR3 sequence: CASSLSGSSANTIYF. In DNA, the CDR3 is TGTGCCAGCAGCTTAAGTGGCAGTTCTGCAAACACCATATATTTT. Together with reference TRBV7-2 and TRBJ1-3, the CDR3 gives the full variable domain: GAGVSQSPSNKVTEKGKDVELRCDPISGHTALYWYRQSLGQGLEFLIYFQGNSAPDKSGLPSDRFSAERTGGSVSTLTIQRTQQEDSAVYLCASSLSGSSANTIYFGEGSWLTVV.

The sample holds many counts of this clonotype. This rearrangement joins TRBV7-9 to TRBJ2-1, with a possible D match to TRBD2 (5 bases). This CDR3 contains 15 residues. V was trimmed by 1 base and J by 0 bases, leaving 7 bases between them. Germline V gene sequence: CDR1 SEHNR, CDR2 FQNEAQ (reference sequence). CDR3 coding DNA: TGTGCCAGCAGCTTAGAAGCGGTCTCCTACAATGAGCAGTTCTTC. Translating it yields CASSLEAVSYNEQFF.

The table lists this clonotype with a few counts. V usage is TRBV5-1 and J usage is TRBJ2-1; D not resolved. The CDR3 sequence is 15 residues long. V shed 0 bases and J shed 6 bases, with 13 bases lying between them. CDR1 SGHRS and CDR2 YFSETQ come from the germline V gene. CDR3 sequence: CASSLEYNLGNEQFF. The CDR3 DNA reads as TGCGCCAGCAGCTTGGAATACAACCTCGGCAATGAGCAGTTCTTC.